The clone carrying this T cell receptor (beta chain) came up many times. Its specificity is not known. V shed 4 bases and J 1 base; nucleotides not matched to a gene: 6. The CDR3 contains 16 residues. CDR1 SNHLY and CDR2 FYNNEI come from the germline V gene. Time point specified: pre-sensitization, week 0. Treatment here: therapeutic diphenylcyclopropenone sensitization with weekly scalp DPC. Phlebotomy was performed prior to application of every patch test. TCRdb reprocessed the RACE reads with MiXCR, giving one entry per CDR3 protein. The sample includes 80,000 to 100,000 distinct CDR3 sequences, around 10% of them seen just once. This sample was included in a study of human T cells and chemical hapten exposure. Study details: TCR yield per sample varied, mainly due to pooled library volumes.

Study-level findings and limits: Expanded TCRs clustered into significantly more large CDR3 similarity groups than controls, the analysis revealed.

This sequence was found in a middle-aged woman with alopecia areata. Some clones in this sample may be carry-over from other donors' samples. The chain combines TRBV2 with TRBJ1-1; 10 nucleotides align to TRBD1. This specimen consisted of whole blood, obtained in connection with sensitization to the hapten diphenylcyclopropenone (DPC). CDR3 sequence: CASSGRQGATNTEAFF. The CDR3 DNA reads as TGTGCCAGCAGTGGAAGACAGGGGGCCACGAACACTGAAGCTTTCTTT.